What follows is one T cell receptor (beta chain) and its context. Germline V lookup: CDR1 MNHEY, CDR2 SMNVEV (reference sequence). The V end was cut by 1 base, the J end by 1 base, with 3 bases between. The CDR3 is made up of 13 amino acids. This specimen belongs to a study of OX40 agonist ivuxolimab in advanced cancers. Profiled with immunoSEQ multiplex PCR; TCRdb holds only in-frame clones, not every one. Of about 29,000 clones listed, over 90% are singletons. Material: CD4+ or CD8+ T cells sorted from blood, obtained in a trial of the OX40 agonist ivuxolimab. The chain joins TRBV27 to TRBJ2-3; D gene uncertain. The clonotype comes from an adult with an advanced solid tumor such as melanoma, head and neck, liver or kidney cancer. CDR3 amino acids: CASSLWGTDTQYF. In DNA, the CDR3 is TGTGCCAGCAGTTTATGGGGCACAGATACGCAGTATTTT.